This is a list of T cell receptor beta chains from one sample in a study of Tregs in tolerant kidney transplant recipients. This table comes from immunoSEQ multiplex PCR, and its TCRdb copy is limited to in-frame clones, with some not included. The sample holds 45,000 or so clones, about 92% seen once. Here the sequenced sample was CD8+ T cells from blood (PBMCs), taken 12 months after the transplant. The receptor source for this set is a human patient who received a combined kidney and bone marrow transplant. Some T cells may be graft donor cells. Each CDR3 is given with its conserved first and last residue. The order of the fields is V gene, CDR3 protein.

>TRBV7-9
CASSGRTSGGEDTQYF
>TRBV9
CASSVGISGLADEKGDTDTQYF
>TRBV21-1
CASSKAQAGGKADTQYF
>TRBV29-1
CSVYPLMEGPEAFF
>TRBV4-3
CASSLGGRSGANVLTF
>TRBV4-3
CASSQEQGYEQYF
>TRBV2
CASSEIVSVYEQYF
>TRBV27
CASSSWVPSGGYEQYF
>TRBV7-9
CASSRDSILLEQYF
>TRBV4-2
CASSQGLQREFEQYF
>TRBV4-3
CASSQYSGGFQETQYF
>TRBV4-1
CASSRVANSNQPQHF
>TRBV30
CAWSPTSSPYNEQFF
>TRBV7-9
CASSLGGGSVEAFF
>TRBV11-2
CASSLWDREIVTEAFF
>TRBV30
CAWSAGSGYGYTF
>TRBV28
CASSLENWNTGELFF
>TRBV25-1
CASSAGSGNTIYF
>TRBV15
CATSTREAGMSYEQYF